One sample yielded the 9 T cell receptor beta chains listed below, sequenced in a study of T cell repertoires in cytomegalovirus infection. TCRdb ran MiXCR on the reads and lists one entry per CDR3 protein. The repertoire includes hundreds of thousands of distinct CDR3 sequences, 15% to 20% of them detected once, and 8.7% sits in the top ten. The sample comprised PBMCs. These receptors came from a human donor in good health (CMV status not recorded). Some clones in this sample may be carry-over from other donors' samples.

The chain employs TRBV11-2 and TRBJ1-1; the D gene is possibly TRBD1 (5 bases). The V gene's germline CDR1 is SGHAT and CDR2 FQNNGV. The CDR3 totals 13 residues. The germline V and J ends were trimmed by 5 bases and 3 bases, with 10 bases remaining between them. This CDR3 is CASSGAVYTEAFF. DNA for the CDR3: TGTGCCAGCAGCGGGGCGGTTTACACTGAAGCTTTCTTT. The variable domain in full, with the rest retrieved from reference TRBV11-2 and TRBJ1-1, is EAGVAQSPRYKIIEKRQSVAFWCNPISGHATLYWYQQILGQGPKLLIQFQNNGVVDDSQLPKDRFSAERLKGVDSTLKIQPAKLEDSAVYLCASSGAVYTEAFFGQGTRLTVV.

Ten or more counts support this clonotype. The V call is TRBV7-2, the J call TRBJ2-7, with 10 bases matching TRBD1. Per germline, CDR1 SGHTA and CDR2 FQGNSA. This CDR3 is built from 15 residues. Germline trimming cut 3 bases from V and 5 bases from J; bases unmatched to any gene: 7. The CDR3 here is CASSFIGTGVDEQYF. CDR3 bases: TGTGCCAGCAGCTTTATAGGGACAGGGGTCGACGAGCAGTACTTC.

This chain's CDR3 is CASSFDPLGDQYF. CDR3 coding DNA: TGTGCCAGCAGTTTTGATCCCCTTGGAGATCAGTACTTC. This sequence joins TRBV12-3 or TRBV12-4 and TRBJ2-5; unclear D gene. The V gene lost 3 bases and the J gene lost 11 bases, with 16 bases spanning the gap. The CDR3 contains 13 residues.

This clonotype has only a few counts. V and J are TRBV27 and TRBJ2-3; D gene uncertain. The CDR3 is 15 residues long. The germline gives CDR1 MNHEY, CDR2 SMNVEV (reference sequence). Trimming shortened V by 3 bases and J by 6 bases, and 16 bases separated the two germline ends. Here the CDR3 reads CASSLNPGELDTQYF. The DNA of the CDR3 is TGTGCCAGCAGTTTGAATCCGGGCGAATTGGATACGCAGTATTTT.

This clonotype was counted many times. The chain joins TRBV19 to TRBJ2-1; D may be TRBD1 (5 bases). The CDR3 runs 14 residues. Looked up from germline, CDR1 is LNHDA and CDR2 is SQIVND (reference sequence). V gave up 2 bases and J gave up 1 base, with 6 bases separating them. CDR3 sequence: CASSISGSYNEQFF. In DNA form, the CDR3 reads TGTGCCAGTAGTATATCAGGGTCCTACAATGAGCAGTTCTTC.

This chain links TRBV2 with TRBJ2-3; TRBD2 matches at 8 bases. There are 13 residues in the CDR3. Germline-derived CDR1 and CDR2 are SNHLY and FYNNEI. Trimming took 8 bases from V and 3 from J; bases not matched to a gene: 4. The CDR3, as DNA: TGTGCCAGCCACGGCGGGGGGACAGATACGCAGTATTTT. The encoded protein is CASHGGGTDTQYF.

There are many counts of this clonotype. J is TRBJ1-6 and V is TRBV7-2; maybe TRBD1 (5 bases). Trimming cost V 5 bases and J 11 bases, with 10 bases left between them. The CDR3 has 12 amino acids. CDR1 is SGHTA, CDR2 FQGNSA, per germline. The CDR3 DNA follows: TGTGCCAGCAGCCCCTCGGGGGCACCCCTCCACTTT. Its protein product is CASSPSGAPLHF.

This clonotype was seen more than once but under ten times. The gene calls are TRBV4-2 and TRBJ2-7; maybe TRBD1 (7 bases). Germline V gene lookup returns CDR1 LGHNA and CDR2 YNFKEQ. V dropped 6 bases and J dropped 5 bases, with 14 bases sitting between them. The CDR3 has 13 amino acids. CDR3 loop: CASRQGSGDEQYF. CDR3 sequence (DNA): TGTGCCAGCAGACAGGGGTCGGGAGACGAGCAGTACTTC.

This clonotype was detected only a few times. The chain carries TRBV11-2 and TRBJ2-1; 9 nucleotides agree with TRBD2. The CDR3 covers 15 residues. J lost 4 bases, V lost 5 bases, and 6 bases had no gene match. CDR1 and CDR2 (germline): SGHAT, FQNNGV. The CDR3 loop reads CASSAGTSTYNEQFF. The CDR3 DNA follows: TGTGCCAGCAGCGCCGGGACTAGCACTTACAATGAGCAGTTCTTC.